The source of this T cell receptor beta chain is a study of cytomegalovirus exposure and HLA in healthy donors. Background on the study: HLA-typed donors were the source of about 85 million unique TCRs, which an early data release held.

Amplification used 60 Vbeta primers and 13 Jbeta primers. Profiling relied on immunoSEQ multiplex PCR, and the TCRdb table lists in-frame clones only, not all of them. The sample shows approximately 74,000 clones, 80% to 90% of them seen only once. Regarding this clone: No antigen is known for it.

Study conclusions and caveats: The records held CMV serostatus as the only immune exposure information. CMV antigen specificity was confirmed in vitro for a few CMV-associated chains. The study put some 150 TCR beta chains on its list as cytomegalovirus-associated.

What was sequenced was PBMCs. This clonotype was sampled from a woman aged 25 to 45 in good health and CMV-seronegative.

The CDR3 here is CASTGLVDSRSYNEQFF. In nucleotides, the CDR3 is TGTGCCAGCACCGGCCTAGTTGACAGTCGCTCCTACAATGAGCAGTTCTTC. The chain links TRBV7-2 to TRBJ2-1; possible D gene TRBD1, 5 bases. The CDR3 covers 17 residues. V lost 7 bases and J 0 bases, leaving 19 bases between the germline ends. CDR1 and CDR2 from the germline V gene are SGHTA and FQGNSA.